This entry is about one T cell receptor (beta chain). TCRdb's copy holds only in-frame clones and misses some; the assay was immunoSEQ multiplex PCR. Among over 110,000 clones listed, approximately 89% were seen once. CDR1 is LNHDA and CDR2 is SQIVND in the germline V gene (reference sequence). Losses at the gene ends were 8 bases for V and 1 base for J; bases not matched to a gene: 10. CDR3 length: 15 amino acids. The record originates from a study of T cell responses to AZD1222 COVID-19 vaccine. The clonotype originates from an adult in good health. The material sequenced was peripheral blood, taken on day 0 of AZD1222 vaccination. V and J are TRBV19 and TRBJ1-1; TRBD1 aligns across 7 bases. DNA of the CDR3: TGTGCCAGTCGCGGGACAGTTGGGTGGAACACTGAAGCTTTCTTT. It specifies CASRGTVGWNTEAFF. Full variable domain (rest looked up from reference TRBV19 and TRBJ1-1): DGGITQSPKYLFRKEGQNVTLSCEQNLNHDAMYWYRQDPGQGLRLIYYSQIVNDFQKGDIAEGYSVSREKKESFPLTVTSAQKNPTAFYLCASRGTVGWNTEAFFGQGTRLTVV.